This TCR beta chain is drawn from a study of blood T cells in healthy people across ages. Germline lookup yields CDR1 DFQATT and CDR2 SNEGSKA (reference sequence). Trimming cost V 5 bases and J 2 bases, with 13 bases left between them. The CDR3 has 14 residues. This clonotype has at least ten counts. Its specificity is not known. Study findings and constraints: Nothing was known about donor CMV status, and this possibly confounded expanded clonotype changes. A greater number of naive CD4+ cells and higher diversity distinguished long-lived donors from aged donors.

Primers used in a second PCR of roughly 7 to 12 cycles were a sample-barcoded 5' primer and a J-beta primer mix. TCRdb re-called the 5' RACE reads through MiXCR, storing one row per CDR3 protein. The profile shows some 1.7 million distinct CDR3 sequences, about 30% of them singletons. The clonotype was recovered from a woman in her 30s in good health. This chain links TRBV20-1 with TRBJ1-5; maybe TRBD1 (6 bases). The sample consisted of blood. Here the CDR3 DNA reads TGCAGTGCTCAACAGGGTGTGGGCAATCAGCCCCAGCATTTT. Translating gives CSAQQGVGNQPQHF.